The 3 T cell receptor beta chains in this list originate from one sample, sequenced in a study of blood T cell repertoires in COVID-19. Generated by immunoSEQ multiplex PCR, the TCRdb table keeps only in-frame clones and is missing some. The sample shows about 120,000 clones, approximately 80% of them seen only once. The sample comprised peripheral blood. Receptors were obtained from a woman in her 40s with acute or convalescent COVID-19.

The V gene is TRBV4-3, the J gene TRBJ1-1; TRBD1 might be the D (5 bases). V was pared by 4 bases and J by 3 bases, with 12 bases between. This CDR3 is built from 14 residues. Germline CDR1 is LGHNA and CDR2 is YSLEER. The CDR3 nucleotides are TGCGCCAGCAGCCTGGGGGGGGGTGACACTGAAGCTTTCTTT. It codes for CASSLGGGDTEAFF.

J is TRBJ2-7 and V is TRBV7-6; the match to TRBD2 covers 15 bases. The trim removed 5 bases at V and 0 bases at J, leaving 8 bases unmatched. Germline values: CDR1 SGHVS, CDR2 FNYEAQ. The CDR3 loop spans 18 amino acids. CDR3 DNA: TGTGCCAGCAGCCCCGGACTAGCGGGGGGGCCGAGCTCCTACGAGCAGTACTTC. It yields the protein CASSPGLAGGPSSYEQYF.

The CDR3 is CAWVERSEAFF. CDR3 nucleotide sequence: TGTGCCTGGGTAGAAAGGAGTGAAGCTTTCTTT. The chain combines TRBV30 with TRBJ1-1; D is unresolved. Germline assignment: CDR1 GTSNPN and CDR2 SVGIG (reference sequence). This CDR3 region has 11 residues. The V end was cut by 5 bases, the J end by 7 bases, with 11 bases between.